This entry lists 2 T cell receptor beta chains sequenced from one sample in a study of T cells in tuberculosis. TCRdb's copy holds only in-frame clones and misses some; the assay was immunoSEQ multiplex PCR. The profile shows tens of thousands of clones, about four fifths of them singletons. Sorting used thawed, overnight-rested PBMC stained with anti-CD3, a viability dye and GMM-loaded CD1B tetramer. C32 glucose monomycolate from Rhodococcus equi was loaded onto the CD1B tetramers. Sequenced sample: CD1b-GMM tetramer-negative cells sorted from PBMCs. Source of these receptors: an adult woman with latent tuberculosis.

V gene TRBV18 combines with J gene TRBJ2-5; TRBD1 matches 9 bases. The CDR3 contains 15 residues. V dropped 0 bases and J dropped 4; count of bases not matched to a gene: 3. Germline V lookup: CDR1 KGHSH, CDR2 LQKENI. In DNA form, the CDR3 reads TGTGCCAGCTCACCACCCAACAGGGGGCTAGAGACCCAGTACTTC. It codes for CASSPPNRGLETQYF.

The sample holds a few counts of this clone. This chain joins TRBV5-1 and TRBJ2-5, with TRBD1 identical over 8 bases. The CDR3 has 15 amino acids. Germline V lookup: CDR1 SGHRS, CDR2 YFSETQ. The trim removed 1 base at V and 3 bases at J, leaving 5 bases unmatched. CDR3 sequence reads: CASSLRDRSKETQYF. DNA of the CDR3: TGCGCCAGCAGCTTGAGGGACAGGTCGAAAGAGACCCAGTACTTC.